Presented here are 12 T cell receptor beta chains from one specimen sequenced in a study of OX40 agonist ivuxolimab in advanced cancers. The data were produced by immunoSEQ multiplex PCR, yet TCRdb's version contains in-frame clones alone and is incomplete. Of about 24,000 clones listed, around 75% were seen once; the top ten hold approximately 18%. The sequencing used CD4+ or CD8+ T cells sorted from blood, collected in a trial of the OX40 agonist ivuxolimab. Receptor source: an adult with an advanced solid tumor such as melanoma, head and neck, liver or kidney cancer.

The chain is built from TRBV11-2 and TRBJ2-7; 7 bases fit TRBD2. The V and J ends lost 2 bases and 0 bases, in that order; junction bases with no gene match: 4. The germline gives CDR1 SGHAT, CDR2 FQNNGV. The CDR3 contains 15 residues. The CDR3 sequence is CASSLWRGSSYEQYF. The CDR3 bases are TGTGCCAGCAGCTTATGGCGGGGGAGCTCCTACGAGCAGTACTTC.

The genes are TRBV28 and TRBJ2-7; perhaps D is TRBD1 or TRBD2 (5 bases each). Gene TRBJ2-1 matches the end of the DNA better, so the J call may be wrong. The CDR3 contains 16 residues. Germline V gene sequence: CDR1 MDHEN, CDR2 SYDVKM. In nucleotides, the CDR3 is TGTGCCACCAAAAGGGGAGCAGGGAGCTCCTACAATGAGCAGTTCTTC. Protein sequence: CATKRGAGSSYNEQFF.

This clone was detected only once. The chain combines TRBV6-6 with TRBJ1-6; 7 bases align to TRBD1. Per germline, CDR1 MNHNY and CDR2 SVGAGI (reference sequence). The CDR3 length is 14 residues. V lost 9 bases and J lost 9; bases outside the gene matches: 11. The CDR3 is CASKKPGGFSPLHF. Here the CDR3 DNA reads TGTGCCAGTAAAAAACCAGGGGGGTTTTCACCCCTCCACTTT.

Details on this clone: An end of the junction does not agree with germline; a read error may underlie this. The same CDR3 is also encoded by other DNA sequences in this sample. This chain connects TRBV13 to TRBJ1-6; the D gene is possibly TRBD1 (5 bases). The V gene's germline CDR1 is PRHDT and CDR2 FYEKMQ (reference sequence). This CDR3 region has 17 residues. The CDR3 reads CASSGGAAGPYNSPLHF. The CDR3 bases are TGTGCCAGCAGCGGAGGGGCCGCGGGACCGTATAATTCGCCCCTCCACTTT.

The rearrangement uses TRBV28 and TRBJ1-1; D is unclear. The V and J ends lost 3 bases and 0 bases respectively, with 2 bases between them. CDR3 length equals 12 residues. In germline, CDR1 is MDHEN, CDR2 SYDVKM. Here the CDR3 reads CASSFMNTEAFF. CDR3 DNA: TGTGCCAGCAGTTTTATGAACACTGAAGCTTTCTTT. Complete variable domain (other parts from reference TRBV28 and TRBJ1-1): DVKVTQSSRYLVKRTGEKVFLECVQDMDHENMFWYRQDPGLGLRLIYFSYDVKMKEKGDIPEGYSVSREKKERFSLILESASTNQTSMYLCASSFMNTEAFFGQGTRLTVV.

By frequency in the sample, this clone is medium-sized (0.01 to 0.1%). V and J are TRBV27 and TRBJ1-2; 9 nucleotides line up with TRBD1. V shed 5 bases and J 5 bases; nucleotides not matched to a gene: 6. The CDR3 contains 14 residues. The germline V gene has CDR1 MNHEY and CDR2 SMNVEV (reference sequence). CDR3 in amino acids: CASSLHRGPYGYTF. The CDR3 nucleotides are TGTGCCAGCAGTCTCCACAGGGGGCCGTATGGCTACACCTTC.

The CDR3 DNA follows: TGTGCCAGCAGCTTGGGGACAGGGAGCTCCTACGAGCAGTACTTC. It translates to CASSLGTGSSYEQYF. The genes are TRBV7-9 and TRBJ2-7; 9 positions agree with TRBD1. With V trimmed by 3 bases and J by 0 bases, 3 bases remained unmatched. This CDR3 region has 15 residues. Germline assignment: CDR1 SEHNR and CDR2 FQNEAQ (reference sequence).

The genes are TRBV2 and TRBJ1-5; TRBD1 aligns across 9 bases. CDR3 length: 14 residues. With V trimmed by 6 bases and J by 5 bases, 5 bases remained unmatched. Germline values: CDR1 SNHLY, CDR2 FYNNEI. The CDR3 nucleotides read TGTGCCAGCAGGACAGGGGGGGTTCATCAGCCCCAGCATTTT. Translating it yields CASRTGGVHQPQHF.

The gene calls are TRBV20-1 and TRBJ1-1; D gene uncertain. The CDR3 extends over 11 amino acids. Germline CDR1 and CDR2: DFQATT and SNEGSKA (reference sequence). CDR3: CGIPLNTEAFF. The CDR3 coding sequence is TGCGGGATCCCCCTGAACACTGAAGCTTTCTTT.

The chain employs TRBV9 and TRBJ2-3, with TRBD2 identical over 7 bases. J lost 2 bases, V lost 4 bases, and 4 bases had no gene match. This CDR3 region has 14 residues. The germline V gene encodes CDR1 SGDLS and CDR2 YYNGEE. The CDR3: CASSSSGSTDTQYF. The CDR3 DNA is TGTGCCAGCAGCTCTAGCGGTTCCACAGATACGCAGTATTTT.

The chain is built from TRBV7-6 and TRBJ2-7; TRBD1 agrees at 7 bases. Trimming cost V 6 bases and J 4 bases; bases outside gene matches: 9. This CDR3 is 14 amino acids long. Germline CDR1 is SGHVS and CDR2 is FNYEAQ. CDR3 amino acids: CASSLSGTAYEQYF. CDR3 DNA sequence: TGTGCCAGCAGTTTATCGGGGACAGCATACGAGCAGTACTTC.

This rearrangement joins TRBV9 to TRBJ2-7; 7 nucleotides agree with TRBD2. The CDR3 totals 15 residues. The germline CDR1 and CDR2 sequences are SGDLS and YYNGEE. Unmatched junction bases numbered 8, after V lost 0 bases and J lost 5 bases. The chain's CDR3 is CASSVEGLAAHEQYF. CDR3 DNA: TGTGCCAGCAGCGTAGAAGGGCTAGCGGCCCACGAGCAGTACTTC.